This is a list of T cell receptor beta chains from one sample in a study of blood T cell repertoires in COVID-19. The assay was immunoSEQ multiplex PCR, and TCRdb's table has in-frame clones only and misses some. The sample has a few hundred thousand clones; 87% are singletons. The sequenced material came from PBMCs or T cells enriched from blood (not recorded which). These receptors were obtained from a man aged 18-30 years with acute COVID-19. The CDR3 runs from the conserved cysteine through the conserved F or W. D genes are given only for firm matches. Clone size is given for some rows only: seen once, a few or many times, or a class if the clone is expanded.

D	size	length	V	J	DNA	CDR3
.	.	14	TRBV9	TRBJ2-7	TGTGCCAGCAGCCCCCCGGGTTCACACTACGAGCAGTACTTC	CASSPPGSHYEQYF
TRBD2	.	16	TRBV6-5	TRBJ2-1	TGTGCCAGCAGTTACTTAGCGGGAGCTTTGGACCCTGAGCAGTTCTTC	CASSYLAGALDPEQFF
.	.	13	TRBV7-9	TRBJ1-2	TGTGCCAGCAGCTTTCAGGCCGGCTATGGCTACACCTTC	CASSFQAGYGYTF
TRBD1	.	18	TRBV27	TRBJ1-1	TGTGCCAGCAGTTTGTATGCCCTCTCGGGACAGGGAAACACTGAAGCTTTCTTT	CASSLYALSGQGNTEAFF
.	.	14	TRBV3-1/TRBV3-2	TRBJ1-1	TGTGCCAGCAGCCAGGGGGGACGGAACACTGAAGCTTTCTTT	CASSQGGRNTEAFF
.	.	13	TRBV12-3/TRBV12-4	TRBJ2-7	TGTGCCAGCACGCTTCCCGGGTCCTACGAGCAGTACTTC	CASTLPGSYEQYF
.	.	16	TRBV7-2	TRBJ2-3	TGTGCCAGCAGCTTAGGGATGTTGGCGGGCAGGGATACGCAGTATTTT	CASSLGMLAGRDTQYF
.	.	12	TRBV29-1	TRBJ2-7	TGCAGCGTCTCTGAGGGGGACTACGAGCAGTACTTC	CSVSEGDYEQYF
.	.	14	TRBV27	TRBJ1-5	TGTGCCAGCAGTTTGGGCCAGTCCAATCAGCCCCAGCATTTT	CASSLGQSNQPQHF
TRBD2	.	16	TRBV3-1/TRBV3-2	TRBJ2-1	TGTGCCAGCAGCCCAAGGACTAGCGGAGCCTACAATGAGCAGTTCTTC	CASSPRTSGAYNEQFF
.	.	15	TRBV6-4	TRBJ1-2	TGTGCCAGCAGTGGGGGCGCGCAGGGCCGCTATGGCTACACCTTC	CASSGGAQGRYGYTF
TRBD2	.	16	TRBV4-3	TRBJ2-1	TGCGCCAGCAGCCAAGATAGCGGGGGTACCTACAATGAGCAGTTCTTC	CASSQDSGGTYNEQFF
.	.	15	TRBV11-2	TRBJ2-1	TGTGCCAGCAGCTTAATACGGGTCACCTACAATGAGCAGTTCTTC	CASSLIRVTYNEQFF
.	.	14	TRBV21-1	TRBJ2-7	TGTGCCAGCAGCTCTCGACAGGGTGCCGACGAGCAGTACTTC	CASSSRQGADEQYF
.	.	14	TRBV6-2/TRBV6-3	TRBJ2-2	TGTGCCAGCAGTTACAGGCAGGGTGGCGGGGAGCTGTTTTTT	CASSYRQGGGELFF
.	few	15	TRBV28	TRBJ1-1	TGTGCCAGCAGCTCACCTGGAGGGCTCCAGACTGAAGCTTTCTTT	CASSSPGGLQTEAFF
TRBD2	.	15	TRBV7-9	TRBJ2-3	TGTGCCAGCAGAGTAGGCGGGAGTCTCGCAGATACGCAGTATTTT	CASRVGGSLADTQYF
TRBD2	.	14	TRBV4-1	TRBJ2-1	TGCGCCAGCGGGGGACTAGGAACAAACAATGAGCAGTTCTTC	CASGGLGTNNEQFF
TRBD1	.	17	TRBV4-1	TRBJ1-2	TGCGCCAGCAGCCAAGCCGGGACAGGGGAAGCGAACTATGGCTACACCTTC	CASSQAGTGEANYGYTF
.	.	16	TRBV10-2	TRBJ1-1	TGCGCCAGCAGTGAGTCGGGGGGGGCAGGGACCACTGAAGCTTTCTTT	CASSESGGAGTTEAFF
.	.	12	TRBV19	TRBJ2-7	TGTGCCAGTAGTGAGCCGGGGGACGAGCAGTACTTC	CASSEPGDEQYF
TRBD2	.	14	TRBV2	TRBJ2-1	TGTGCCAGCATGGTAGCGGGGGCCTACAATGAGCAGTTCTTC	CASMVAGAYNEQFF
.	.	15	TRBV29-1	TRBJ2-5	TGCAGCCTCATGGGTGAGACTCCATTAGGAGTGACCCAGTACTTC	CSLMGETPLGVTQYF
TRBD2	.	15	TRBV7-2	TRBJ2-4	TGTGCCAGCAGCCCCGGACTAGCGGCAGAAAACATTCAGTACTTC	CASSPGLAAENIQYF
.	.	13	TRBV5-1	TRBJ1-1	TGCGCCAGCAGAACAGGATTGAACACTGAAGCTTTCTTT	CASRTGLNTEAFF
TRBD1	.	13	TRBV28	TRBJ1-1	TGTGCCAGCAGCGTACAGGGGTCCACTGAAGCTTTCTTT	CASSVQGSTEAFF
.	.	14	TRBV7-8	TRBJ2-7	TGTGCCAGCAGCTTAGGTTCAGGTGGCAACGAGCAGTACTTC	CASSLGSGGNEQYF
TRBD2	.	15	TRBV4-1	TRBJ2-7	TGCGCCAGCAGCCAAGGGGGCGGGAGGGCCTACGAGCAGTACTTC	CASSQGGGRAYEQYF
TRBD2	.	16	TRBV11-2	TRBJ2-1	TGTGCCAGCAGCCCCCGACTAGCGGGAGGGCTAAATGAGCAGTTCTTC	CASSPRLAGGLNEQFF
.	.	19	TRBV9	TRBJ1-5	TGTGCCAGCAGCGTAGCTGCAGGTTTCCCCCAATATAGCAATCAGCCCCAGCATTTT	CASSVAAGFPQYSNQPQHF
.	.	13	TRBV19	TRBJ2-7	TGTGCCAGTACCCCCCCGGAGGGCTACGAGCAGTACTTC	CASTPPEGYEQYF
TRBD2	.	17	TRBV27	TRBJ2-4	TGTGCCAGCAGTTCGGGACTAGCGGAGATAGCCAAAAACATTCAGTACTTC	CASSSGLAEIAKNIQYF
.	few	14	TRBV7-8	TRBJ2-5	TGTGCCAGCAGCTTAGTTTGGTCGGGGGAGACCCAGTACTTC	CASSLVWSGETQYF
TRBD2	.	17	TRBV3-1/TRBV3-2	TRBJ2-2	TGTGCCAGCAGCCAAGGGGGGACTAGCGGGAGACCCGGGGAGCTGTTTTTT	CASSQGGTSGRPGELFF
.	.	17	TRBV9	TRBJ2-2	TGTGCCAGCAGCGTAGGGGGGCGGATACCTTTCACCGGGGAGCTGTTTTTT	CASSVGGRIPFTGELFF
.	.	13	TRBV27	TRBJ1-1	TGTGCCAGCAGTACCCGCGGGGGGCAGAGAGCTTTCTTT	CASSTRGGQRAFF
.	.	13	TRBV10-3	TRBJ1-3	TGTGCCATCAGTGAGGTGGAGTTAAACACCATATATTTT	CAISEVELNTIYF
.	few	13	TRBV14	TRBJ1-1	TGTGCCAGCAGCCCCTCGGGGGGCACTGAAGCTTTCTTT	CASSPSGGTEAFF
.	.	18	TRBV28	TRBJ2-4	TGTGCCAGCAGTTTGGAGTGGGGTTATAGCGTTACCAAAAACATTCAGTACTTC	CASSLEWGYSVTKNIQYF
TRBD1	.	15	TRBV19	TRBJ1-4	TGTGCCAGTAGTCCAAGAACAGGGGCCAATGAAAAACTGTTTTTT	CASSPRTGANEKLFF
.	.	17	TRBV21-1	TRBJ1-2	TGTGCCAGCAGCACCCACGCTACCGGACAGGGAAACTATGGCTACACCTTC	CASSTHATGQGNYGYTF
.	.	17	TRBV12-2	TRBJ2-5	TGTGCAAGTCGCCCGGGACTAGCGGGTACTATCCAAGAGACCCAGTACTTC	CASRPGLAGTIQETQYF
.	once	16	TRBV7-8	TRBJ2-5	TGTGCCAGCAGCACTCTACCCCAGGGGATCGGAGAGACCCAGTACTTC	CASSTLPQGIGETQYF
TRBD1	few	16	TRBV4-1	TRBJ2-2	TGCGCCAGCAGCCAAACAGGGACAGGGGGAACCGGGGAGCTGTTTTTT	CASSQTGTGGTGELFF
.	.	16	TRBV19	TRBJ1-5	TGTGCCAGTAGTATGGTTTGGCCTCCAGTAGGGGAGCCCCAGCATTTT	CASSMVWPPVGEPQHF
TRBD1	.	14	TRBV2	TRBJ2-5	TGTGCCAGCATAAGGACAGGGTTCCAAGAGACCCAGTACTTC	CASIRTGFQETQYF
TRBD2	.	15	TRBV30	TRBJ2-2	TGTGCCTGGAGAGGCGGGAGAAGGGACACCGGGGAGCTGTTTTTT	CAWRGGRRDTGELFF
.	few	15	TRBV2	TRBJ2-3	TGTGCCAGCAGGGCTAACAGGGCTAGCACAGATACGCAGTATTTT	CASRANRASTDTQYF
TRBD2	.	15	TRBV3-1/TRBV3-2	TRBJ2-1	TGTGCCAGCAGCCAAGATGCGTCTAGCGGGGGAAAGCAGTTCTTC	CASSQDASSGGKQFF
.	.	15	TRBV27	TRBJ2-1	TGTGCCAGCAGTTTCTCAGGGTACGCCTACAATGAGCAGTTCTTC	CASSFSGYAYNEQFF
TRBD2	.	14	TRBV19	TRBJ2-5	TGTGCCAGTAGTATAAGCGGGATACAAGAGACCCAGTACTTC	CASSISGIQETQYF
.	.	15	TRBV28	TRBJ1-3	TGTGCCAGCAGTTTCCGCACCAGCTCTGGAAACACCATATATTTT	CASSFRTSSGNTIYF
TRBD1	.	13	TRBV29-1	TRBJ1-2	TGCAGCGTTTTCGGACAGGCGGAAGATGGCTACACCTTC	CSVFGQAEDGYTF
.	.	18	TRBV9	TRBJ1-2	TGTGCCAGCAGCGTATCGATTTTGCGGAGGGCCGAAAACTATGGCTACACCTTC	CASSVSILRRAENYGYTF
TRBD1	few	15	TRBV6-2/TRBV6-3	TRBJ1-6	TGTGCCAGCAGTTCCCCTGACAGGGAAGTTTCACCCCTCCACTTT	CASSSPDREVSPLHF
.	once	18	TRBV7-7	TRBJ2-7	TGTGCTAGCAGCTTAGGTGCTGGGGGCACCGGGTTACCCTACGAGCAGTACTTC	CASSLGAGGTGLPYEQYF
TRBD1	.	12	TRBV28	TRBJ2-1	TGTGCCAGCAGTTTAGTGACAGGGAGGCAGTTCTTC	CASSLVTGRQFF
TRBD2	once	15	TRBV2	TRBJ2-5	TGTGCCAGCAGTTCCGAGAGTTCTAGCGGTGAGACCCAGTACTTC	CASSSESSSGETQYF
TRBD1	.	15	TRBV30	TRBJ1-4	TGTGCCTGGACTCCTCTTGACAGGGCAGATGAAAAACTGTTTTTT	CAWTPLDRADEKLFF